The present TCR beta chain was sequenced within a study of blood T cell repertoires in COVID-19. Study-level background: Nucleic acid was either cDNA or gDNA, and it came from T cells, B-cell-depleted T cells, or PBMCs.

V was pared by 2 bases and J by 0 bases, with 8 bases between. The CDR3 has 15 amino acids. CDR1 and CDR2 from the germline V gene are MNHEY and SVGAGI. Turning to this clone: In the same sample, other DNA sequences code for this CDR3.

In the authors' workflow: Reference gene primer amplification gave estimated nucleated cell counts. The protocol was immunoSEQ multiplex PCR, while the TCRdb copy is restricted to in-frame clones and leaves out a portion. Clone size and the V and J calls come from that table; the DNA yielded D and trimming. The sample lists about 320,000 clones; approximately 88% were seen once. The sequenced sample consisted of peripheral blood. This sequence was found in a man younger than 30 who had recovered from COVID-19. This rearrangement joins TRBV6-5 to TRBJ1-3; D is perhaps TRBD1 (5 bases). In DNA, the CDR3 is TGTGCCAGCAGTTACGGGGGGAACTCTGGAAACACCATATATTTT. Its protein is CASSYGGNSGNTIYF.